The 6 T cell receptor beta chains reported below all come from one sample, sequenced in a study of high-grade serous ovarian cancer treatment subgroups. Here immunoSEQ multiplex PCR was the method, and the copy in TCRdb shows in-frame clones only, minus some. Of fewer than 20,000 clones in the sample, about 75% are singletons; the top ten hold about 6.5%. Tumor tissue was taken before any definitive surgery or chemotherapy was given. The material sequenced was tumor tissue. The receptor set was obtained from a human donor with high-grade serous ovarian cancer.

The CDR3 region has the DNA TGCAGTTCGACAGGGAACAATGAGCAGTTCTTC. Its protein product is CSSTGNNEQFF. The chain employs TRBV20-1 and TRBJ2-1; 7 bases map to TRBD1. Germline V gene data show CDR1 as DFQATT and CDR2 as SNEGSKA (reference sequence). V gave up 8 bases and J gave up 5 bases; unmatched junction bases: 3. This CDR3 comprises 11 residues.

This clone was seen only once. This chain joins TRBV27 and TRBJ1-4; D may be TRBD1 (6 bases). There are 13 residues in the CDR3. V was clipped by 7 bases and J by 4 bases, with 10 bases between them. Germline assignment: CDR1 MNHEY and CDR2 SMNVEV (reference sequence). The CDR3 here is CASTNRDNEKLFF. CDR3 bases: TGTGCCAGCACCAACAGGGATAATGAAAAACTGTTTTTT. The full variable domain, completed using reference TRBV27 and TRBJ1-4, is EAQVTQNPRYLITVTGKKLTVTCSQNMNHEYMSWYRQDPGLGLRQIYYSMNVEVTDKGDVPEGYKVSRKEKRNFPLILESPSPNQTSLYFCASTNRDNEKLFFGSGTQLSVL.

The chain joins TRBV6-6 to TRBJ1-5; tentatively, D is TRBD1 (5 bases). CDR1 is MNHNY and CDR2 is SVGAGI in the germline V gene (reference sequence). This CDR3 has 15 residues. Trimming stripped 0 bases from V and 5 bases from J, with 11 bases between. The DNA for the CDR3 is TGTGCCAGCAGTTACTCGTTACGGGGGGATCAGCCCCAGCATTTT. Residues: CASSYSLRGDQPQHF.

The CDR3 coding sequence is TGTGCCAGCAGCGTAACCTGGGCTGGCACTGAAGCTTTCTTT. It specifies CASSVTWAGTEAFF. The chain recombines TRBV9 with TRBJ1-1; D not resolved. With 1 base removed from V and 4 bases from J, the gap between germline ends came to 11 bases. The CDR3 extends over 14 amino acids. Germline V lookup: CDR1 SGDLS, CDR2 YYNGEE.

The chain combines TRBV15 with TRBJ2-1; tentatively, D is TRBD2 (5 bases). The V gene lost 4 bases and the J gene lost 7 bases, with 11 bases spanning the gap. The CDR3 length is 13 residues. Germline loops: CDR1 LNHNV, CDR2 YYDKDF (reference sequence). The CDR3 loop is CATSKTEVNEQFF. CDR3 coding DNA: TGTGCCACCAGCAAGACGGAGGTTAATGAGCAGTTCTTC.

This clone was observed a few times. The CDR3: CASSPSPVGDNEQFF. The CDR3 DNA follows: TGTGCCAGCAGCCCATCCCCCGTCGGGGACAATGAGCAGTTCTTC. This chain links TRBV7-6 with TRBJ2-1; TRBD2 might be the D (5 bases). The CDR3 has 15 amino acids. Deletions cut 5 bases from V and 5 bases from J, with 16 bases between. Germline V gives CDR1 SGHVS, CDR2 FNYEAQ.